The clone carrying this T cell receptor (beta chain) was picked up many times. Its antigen is not known. Individual cDNA molecules were tagged with unique molecular identifiers. MiXCR, run by TCRdb on the 5' RACE reads, gives a single entry per CDR3 protein. The data hold fewer than 80,000 distinct CDR3 sequences, with 3.5% to 6% observed a single time. In germline, CDR1 is SGHTA, CDR2 FQGTGA. V dropped 4 bases and J dropped 6 bases, with 19 bases sitting between them. The CDR3 covers 16 residues. The sample is drawn from a study of early T cells in non-severe SARS-CoV-2 infection. The overall study: Sequenced material consisted of bulk RNA (from unsorted whole blood), and chains were unpaired.

Study outcomes and limitations: A preference for anti-spike CD8 responses marked VDJdb matching, which missed private and CD4 specificities.

The sequence was collected from an adult who was a healthcare worker with PCR-confirmed SARS-CoV-2 infection or an uninfected control (not recorded which). The donor label of this sample is uncertain. The sample consisted of whole blood, taken at baseline. The V gene is TRBV7-3, the J gene TRBJ2-1, with D unresolved. CDR3 protein: CASSYGAMGLGNEQFF. The CDR3 nucleotides read TGTGCCAGCAGCTACGGTGCTATGGGTTTGGGCAATGAGCAGTTCTTC.